Included here is one TCR beta chain sequence, with context. Antigen: not known. These data belong to a study of OX40 agonist ivuxolimab in advanced cancers. Study-wide points: No antigen was identified for the clonally expanded peripheral T cells.

The protocol was immunoSEQ multiplex PCR, while the TCRdb copy is restricted to in-frame clones and leaves out a portion. The data show approximately 64,000 clones, 83% seen once. V lost 4 bases and J lost 0; bases outside the gene matches: 4. The V gene's germline CDR1 is SGHTS and CDR2 YDEGEE. The CDR3 covers 15 residues. The rearrangement joins TRBV5-8 to TRBJ2-1; the match to TRBD1 covers 7 bases. Source: CD4+ or CD8+ T cells sorted from blood, taken in a trial of the OX40 agonist ivuxolimab. This receptor was identified in an adult with an advanced solid tumor such as melanoma, head and neck, liver or kidney cancer. The CDR3 DNA reads as TGTGCCAGCAGCCAACAGGGGAGCTCCTACAATGAGCAGTTCTTC. As protein: CASSQQGSSYNEQFF.